A selection of T cell receptor beta chains follows, all from one sample in a study of T cell repertoires in cytomegalovirus infection. MiXCR, applied by TCRdb to the reads, yields one record per CDR3 protein. The repertoire holds about 340,000 distinct CDR3 sequences, approximately 32% seen once, with roughly 20% in the top ten. No antigens are known for them. The sequenced sample was cultured PBMCs, obtained from culture after CMV antigen stimulation. The receptors were sampled from a human donor in good health (CMV status not recorded). Some clones in this sample may be carry-over from other donors' samples. Each CDR3 is given with its conserved first and last residue. Each record gives: CDR3 length, V gene, J gene, D gene, CDR3 protein. A D gene is named only where the DNA matches it firmly.

11	TRBV29-1	TRBJ1-1	TRBD1	CSDTGGGEAFF
13	TRBV19	TRBJ1-1	TRBD1	CASIPGGNTEAFF
14	TRBV28	TRBJ1-2	-	CASSLARVRGGYTF
14	TRBV9	TRBJ1-4	TRBD1	CASSETGLGEKLFF
13	TRBV7-9	TRBJ2-7	-	CASSLTLGGEQYF
14	TRBV7-8	TRBJ2-7	-	CASSVDRLFYEQYF
13	TRBV20-1	TRBJ2-5	-	CSAPAENEETQYF
13	TRBV29-1	TRBJ1-5	-	CSVGGGRDQPQHF
13	TRBV5-1	TRBJ1-2	-	CASSDTNPYGYTF
15	TRBV27	TRBJ1-2	-	CASREGVVADYGYTF
15	TRBV7-2	TRBJ2-5	TRBD2	CASSQTSGFQETQYF
13	TRBV29-1	TRBJ2-1	-	CSVRDSFYNEQFF
18	TRBV7-3	TRBJ2-1	TRBD2	CASSSGLAGLSSYNEQFF
13	TRBV20-1	TRBJ2-3	-	CSAREGPTDTQYF
14	TRBV6-5	TRBJ2-7	TRBD1	CASQRQGLTYEQYF
14	TRBV11-2	TRBJ1-1	-	CASSLQGVDTEAFF
15	TRBV5-8	TRBJ1-5	-	CASSLQGISNQPQHF
14	TRBV10-3	TRBJ2-7	-	CAPAEKRGPYEQYF
13	TRBV20-1	TRBJ1-1	-	CSARVAQAGEAFF
12	TRBV7-2	TRBJ1-2	-	CASSLDVGSYTF
15	TRBV5-1	TRBJ1-2	-	CASSRDLTRSYGYTF
17	TRBV7-6	TRBJ2-2	-	CASSPSLGRKNTGELFF
14	TRBV7-2	TRBJ1-2	-	CASSARTVNYGYTF
15	TRBV29-1	TRBJ2-1	-	CSVQAETKGSNEQFF
13	TRBV6-6	TRBJ2-5	-	CASSYSLQETQYF
16	TRBV28	TRBJ1-5	-	CASRRLFSAVGQPQHF
16	TRBV2	TRBJ2-1	-	CASSARVVGGWNEQFF
17	TRBV7-9	TRBJ2-3	-	CASSLVTGLTYTDTQYF
13	TRBV24-1	TRBJ2-2	-	CATSDSGAGELFF
16	TRBV5-4	TRBJ2-3	TRBD2	CASSLASGGSTDTQYF
11	TRBV2	TRBJ2-7	-	CASRFTYEQYF
15	TRBV29-1	TRBJ2-1	-	CSVEDGGGLLYEQFF
13	TRBV2	TRBJ2-7	TRBD1	CASSKGARSEQYF
13	TRBV12-3/TRBV12-4	TRBJ1-1	-	CASSYREGSEAFF
17	TRBV4-1	TRBJ2-5	-	CASSQTPLGGSQETQYF
14	TRBV25-1	TRBJ2-3	-	CASHGRGLVDTQYF
14	TRBV29-1	TRBJ1-3	-	CSAVRGGSGNTIYF
17	TRBV7-3	TRBJ2-1	TRBD2	CASSTTPSGGPYNEQFF
15	TRBV27	TRBJ2-2	-	CASSLLGGYTGELFF
15	TRBV7-9	TRBJ1-6	-	CASSLDGSYNSPLHF
15	TRBV10-1	TRBJ1-1	TRBD1	CASSERTGGRTEAFF
14	TRBV7-9	TRBJ2-5	-	CASSLAIRAETQYF
15	TRBV28	TRBJ2-7	-	CASSLSGRDSYEQYF
16	TRBV4-1	TRBJ2-7	TRBD1	CASSRAADRPTYEQYF
13	TRBV7-3	TRBJ2-5	-	CASSSGEQETQYF
18	TRBV5-1	TRBJ2-1	TRBD2	CASSPGLAGGPGENEQFF
17	TRBV27	TRBJ1-3	-	CASSPSGIGALGNTIYF
15	TRBV12-3/TRBV12-4	TRBJ2-1	-	CASRHYTRGDNEQFF
16	TRBV9	TRBJ2-2	TRBD1	CASSAGQGVMTGELFF
16	TRBV27	TRBJ2-5	TRBD1	CASRGTGGVMGETQYF